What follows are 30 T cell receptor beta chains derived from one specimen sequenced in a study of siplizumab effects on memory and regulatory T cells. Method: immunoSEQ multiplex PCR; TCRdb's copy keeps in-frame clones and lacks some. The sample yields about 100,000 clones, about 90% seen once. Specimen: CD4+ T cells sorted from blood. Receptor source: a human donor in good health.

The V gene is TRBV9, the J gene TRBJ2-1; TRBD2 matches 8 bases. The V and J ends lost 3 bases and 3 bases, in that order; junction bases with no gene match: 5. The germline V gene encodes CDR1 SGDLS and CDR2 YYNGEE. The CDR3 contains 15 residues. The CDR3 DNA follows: TGTGCCAGCAGCGCCGGGGGGGCAAGCTACAATGAGCAGTTCTTC. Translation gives CASSAGGASYNEQFF.

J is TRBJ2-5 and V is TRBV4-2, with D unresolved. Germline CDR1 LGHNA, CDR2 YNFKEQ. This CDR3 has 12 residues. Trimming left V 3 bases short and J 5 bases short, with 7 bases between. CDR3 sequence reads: CASSQSEETQYF. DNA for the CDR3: TGTGCCAGCAGCCAGAGTGAGGAGACCCAGTACTTC.

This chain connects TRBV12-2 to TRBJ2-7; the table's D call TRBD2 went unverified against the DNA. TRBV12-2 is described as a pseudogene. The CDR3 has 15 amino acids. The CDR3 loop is CASRLATRGTYEQYF. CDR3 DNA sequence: TGTGCAAGTCGCTTAGCGACACGGGGTACCTACGAGCAGTACTTC.

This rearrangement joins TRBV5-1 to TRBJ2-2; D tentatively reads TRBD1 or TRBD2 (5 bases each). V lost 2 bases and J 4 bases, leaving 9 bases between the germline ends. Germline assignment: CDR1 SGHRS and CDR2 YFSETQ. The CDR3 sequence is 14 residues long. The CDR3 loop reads CASSFKGTTGELFF. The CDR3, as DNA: TGCGCCAGCAGCTTCAAGGGGACCACCGGGGAGCTGTTTTTT.

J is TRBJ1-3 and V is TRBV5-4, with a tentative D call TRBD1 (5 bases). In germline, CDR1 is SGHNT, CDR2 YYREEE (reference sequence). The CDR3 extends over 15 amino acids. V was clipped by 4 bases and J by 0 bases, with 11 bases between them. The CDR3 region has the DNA TGTGCCAGCAGCCGACCCGACAGCTCTGGAAACACCATATATTTT. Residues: CASSRPDSSGNTIYF.

CDR3 amino acids: CASSQDWVNNQPQHF. CDR3 in DNA: TGCGCCAGCAGCCAAGACTGGGTTAACAATCAGCCCCAGCATTTT. The chain joins TRBV4-3 to TRBJ1-5; D is unclear. The CDR3 extends over 15 amino acids. V gave up 0 bases and J gave up 3 bases, with 9 bases separating them. Germline-derived CDR1 and CDR2 are LGHNA and YSLEER.

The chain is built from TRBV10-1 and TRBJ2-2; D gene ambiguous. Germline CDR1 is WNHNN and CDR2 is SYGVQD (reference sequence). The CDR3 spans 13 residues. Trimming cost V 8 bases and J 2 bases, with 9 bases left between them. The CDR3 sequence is CASSTANTGELFF. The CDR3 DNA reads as TGCGCCAGCTCTACAGCAAACACCGGGGAGCTGTTTTTT.

The CDR3 sequence: CASSLRQGVQPQHF. Written as DNA, the CDR3 is TGTGCCAGCAGCTTGCGACAGGGAGTACAGCCCCAGCATTTT. This sequence joins TRBV7-8 and TRBJ1-5; 7 nucleotides match TRBD1. Per germline, CDR1 SGHVS and CDR2 FQNEAQ. The CDR3 is 14 residues long. V lost 3 bases, J lost 7 bases, and 6 bases stayed unmatched.

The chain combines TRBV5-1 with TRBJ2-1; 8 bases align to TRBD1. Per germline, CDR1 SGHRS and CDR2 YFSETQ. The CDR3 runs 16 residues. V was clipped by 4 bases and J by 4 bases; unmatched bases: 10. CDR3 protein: CASSPAGGTGYNEQFF. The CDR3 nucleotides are TGCGCCAGCAGCCCGGCAGGGGGGACAGGTTACAATGAGCAGTTCTTC.

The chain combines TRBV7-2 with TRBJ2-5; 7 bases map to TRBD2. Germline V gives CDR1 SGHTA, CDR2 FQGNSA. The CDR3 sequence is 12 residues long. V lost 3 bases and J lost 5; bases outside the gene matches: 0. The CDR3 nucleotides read TGTGCCAGCAGCTTCGGGGGGGAGACCCAGTACTTC. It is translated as CASSFGGETQYF.

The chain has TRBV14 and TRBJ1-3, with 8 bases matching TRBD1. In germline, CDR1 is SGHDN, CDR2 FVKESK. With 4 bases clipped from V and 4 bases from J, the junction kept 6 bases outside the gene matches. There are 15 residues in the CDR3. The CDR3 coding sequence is TGTGCCAGCAGCCCCAACAGGGGGATCGGAAACACCATATATTTT. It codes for CASSPNRGIGNTIYF.

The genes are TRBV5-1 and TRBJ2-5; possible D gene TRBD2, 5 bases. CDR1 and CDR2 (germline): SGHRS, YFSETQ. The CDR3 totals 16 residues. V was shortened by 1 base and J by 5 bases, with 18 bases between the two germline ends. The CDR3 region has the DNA TGCGCCAGCAGCTTGTTCAGTCCCCTAGCAGTGGAGACCCAGTACTTC. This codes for CASSLFSPLAVETQYF. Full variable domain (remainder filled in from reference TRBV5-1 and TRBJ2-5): KAGVTQTPRYLIKTRGQQVTLSCSPISGHRSVSWYQQTPGQGLQFLFEYFSETQRNKGNFPGRFSGRQFSNSRSEMNVSTLELGDSALYLCASSLFSPLAVETQYFGPGTRLLVL.

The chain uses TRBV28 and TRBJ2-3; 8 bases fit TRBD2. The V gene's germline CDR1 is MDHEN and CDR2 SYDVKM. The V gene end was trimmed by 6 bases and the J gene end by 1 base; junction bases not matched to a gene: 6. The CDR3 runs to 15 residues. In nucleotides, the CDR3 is TGTGCCAGCAGACAGAGGCGGGGGGGCACAGATACGCAGTATTTT. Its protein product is CASRQRRGGTDTQYF. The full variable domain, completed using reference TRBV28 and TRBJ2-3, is DVKVTQSSRYLVKRTGEKVFLECVQDMDHENMFWYRQDPGLGLRLIYFSYDVKMKEKGDIPEGYSVSREKKERFSLILESASTNQTSMYLCASRQRRGGTDTQYFGPGTRLTVL.

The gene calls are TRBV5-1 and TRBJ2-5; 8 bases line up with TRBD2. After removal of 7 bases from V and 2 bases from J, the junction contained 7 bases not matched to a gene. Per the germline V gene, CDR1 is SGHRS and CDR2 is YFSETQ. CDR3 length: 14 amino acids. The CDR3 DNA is TGCGCCAGCTCCGGGGGGGCCCCTCAAGAGACCCAGTACTTC. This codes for CASSGGAPQETQYF.

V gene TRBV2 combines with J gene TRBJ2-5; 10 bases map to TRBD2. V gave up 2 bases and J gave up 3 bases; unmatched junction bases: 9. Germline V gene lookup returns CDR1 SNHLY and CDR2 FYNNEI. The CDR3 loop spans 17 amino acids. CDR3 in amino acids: CASSEQRGGSSKETQYF. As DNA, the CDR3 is TGTGCCAGCAGTGAACAGCGGGGGGGTTCTTCAAAAGAGACCCAGTACTTC.

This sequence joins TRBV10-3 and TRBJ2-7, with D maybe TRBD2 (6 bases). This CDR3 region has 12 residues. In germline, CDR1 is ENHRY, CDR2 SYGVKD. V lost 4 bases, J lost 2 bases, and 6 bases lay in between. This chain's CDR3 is CAISGTTYEQYF. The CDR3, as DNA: TGTGCCATCAGTGGGACTACCTACGAGCAGTACTTC.

The DNA for the CDR3 is TGTGCCAGCAGTTACTCGATCCCGGGGGGAAAAGCTTTCTTT. Translation: CASSYSIPGGKAFF. This sequence joins TRBV6-5 and TRBJ1-1, with a tentative D call TRBD1 (5 bases). Germline CDR1 reads MNHEY; CDR2 reads SVGAGI. The CDR3 has 14 residues. The V end lost 0 bases, the J end lost 9 bases, and 14 bases lay between the germline ends.

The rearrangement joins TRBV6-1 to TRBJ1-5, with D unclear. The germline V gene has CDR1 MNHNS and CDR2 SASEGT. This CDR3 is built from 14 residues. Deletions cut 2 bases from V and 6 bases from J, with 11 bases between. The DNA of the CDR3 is TGTGCCAGCAGTGAACGTGCGAGAGGTCAGCCCCAGCATTTT. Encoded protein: CASSERARGQPQHF.

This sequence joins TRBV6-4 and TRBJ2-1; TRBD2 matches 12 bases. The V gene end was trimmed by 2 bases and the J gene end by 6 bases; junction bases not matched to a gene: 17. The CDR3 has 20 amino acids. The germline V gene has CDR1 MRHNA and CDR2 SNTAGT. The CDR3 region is CASSDPATSGGPWVANEQFF. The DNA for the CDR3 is TGTGCCAGCAGTGACCCTGCGACTAGCGGGGGCCCGTGGGTAGCCAATGAGCAGTTCTTC.

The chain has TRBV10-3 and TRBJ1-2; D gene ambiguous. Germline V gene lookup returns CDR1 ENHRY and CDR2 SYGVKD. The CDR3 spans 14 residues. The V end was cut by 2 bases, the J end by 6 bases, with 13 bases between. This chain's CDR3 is CAISETGLVDGYTF. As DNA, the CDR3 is TGTGCCATCAGTGAGACTGGTCTGGTAGATGGCTACACCTTC.

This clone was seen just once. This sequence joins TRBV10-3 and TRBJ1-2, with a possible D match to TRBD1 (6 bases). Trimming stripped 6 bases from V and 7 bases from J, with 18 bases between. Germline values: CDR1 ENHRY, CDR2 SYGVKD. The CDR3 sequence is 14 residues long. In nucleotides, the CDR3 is TGTGCCATCAGAACTTCAACAGGGTACGGTGGCTACACCTTC. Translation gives CAIRTSTGYGGYTF.

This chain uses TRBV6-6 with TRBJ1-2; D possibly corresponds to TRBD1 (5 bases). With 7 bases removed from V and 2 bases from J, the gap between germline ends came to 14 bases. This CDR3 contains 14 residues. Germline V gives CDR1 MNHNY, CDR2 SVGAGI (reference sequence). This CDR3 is CASTQGTANYGYTF. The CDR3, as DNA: TGTGCCAGCACCCAGGGAACAGCAAACTATGGCTACACCTTC.

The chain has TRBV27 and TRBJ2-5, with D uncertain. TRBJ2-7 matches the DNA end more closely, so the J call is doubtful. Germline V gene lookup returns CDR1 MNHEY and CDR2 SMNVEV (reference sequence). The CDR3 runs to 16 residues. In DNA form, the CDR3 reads TGTGCCAGCAGTTTAGGGTGGCAGGCAAGGCTCTACGAGCAGTACTTC. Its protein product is CASSLGWQARLYEQYF.

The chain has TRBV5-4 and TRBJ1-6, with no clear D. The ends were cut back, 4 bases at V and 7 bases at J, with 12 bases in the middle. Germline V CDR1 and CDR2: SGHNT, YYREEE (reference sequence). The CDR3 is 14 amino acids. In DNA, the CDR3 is TGTGCCAGCAGCCCTGGTGCAGAAAATTCACCCCTCCACTTT. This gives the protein CASSPGAENSPLHF.

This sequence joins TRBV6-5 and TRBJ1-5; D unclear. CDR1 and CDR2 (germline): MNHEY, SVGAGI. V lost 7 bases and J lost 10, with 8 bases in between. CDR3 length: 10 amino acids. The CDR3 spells CASNEGPQHF. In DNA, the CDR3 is TGTGCCAGCAACGAGGGCCCCCAGCATTTT.

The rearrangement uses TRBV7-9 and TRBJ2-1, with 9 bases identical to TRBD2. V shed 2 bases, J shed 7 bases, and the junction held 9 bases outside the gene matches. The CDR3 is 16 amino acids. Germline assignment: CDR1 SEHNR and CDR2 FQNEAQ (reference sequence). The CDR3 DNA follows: TGTGCCAGCAGCTTAAGTGAGGCTAGCGGGGTAAATGAGCAGTTCTTC. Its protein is CASSLSEASGVNEQFF.

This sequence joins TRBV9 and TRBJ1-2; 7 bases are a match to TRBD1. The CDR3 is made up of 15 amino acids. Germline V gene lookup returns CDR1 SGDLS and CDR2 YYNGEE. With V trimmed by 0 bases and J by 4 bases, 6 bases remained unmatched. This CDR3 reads CASSVGQGVRYGYTF. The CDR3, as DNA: TGTGCCAGCAGCGTAGGGCAGGGGGTCCGCTATGGCTACACCTTC.

This chain's CDR3 is CASSLEENTEAFF. In DNA, the CDR3 is TGTGCCAGCAGCTTAGAGGAGAACACTGAAGCTTTCTTT. This chain links TRBV11-1 with TRBJ1-1, with D hard to call. V lost 1 base, J lost 1 base, and 4 bases lay in between. CDR1 is SGHAT and CDR2 is FQDESV in the germline V gene (reference sequence). CDR3 size: 13 residues.

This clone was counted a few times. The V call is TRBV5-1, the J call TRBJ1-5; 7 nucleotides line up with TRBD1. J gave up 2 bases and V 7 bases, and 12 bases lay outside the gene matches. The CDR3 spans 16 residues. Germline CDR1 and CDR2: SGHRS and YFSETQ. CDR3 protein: CASRLGGGDGNQPQHF. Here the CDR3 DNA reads TGCGCCAGCCGTTTAGGAGGGGGCGATGGCAATCAGCCCCAGCATTTT.

CDR3 amino acids: CASSYPQTTGELFF. The CDR3 bases are TGTGCCAGCAGTTACCCCCAAACCACCGGGGAGCTGTTTTTT. The chain is built from TRBV6-6 and TRBJ2-2; D call uncertain. Germline V gene sequence: CDR1 MNHNY, CDR2 SVGAGI (reference sequence). V dropped 2 bases and J dropped 4 bases, with 8 bases sitting between them. The CDR3 totals 14 residues.